This T cell receptor beta chain emerged from a study of cytomegalovirus exposure and HLA in healthy donors. In the PCR, 60 Vbeta and 13 Jbeta primers were used. The table came from immunoSEQ multiplex PCR; TCRdb's copy has only in-frame clones and leaves some out. The sample yields around 130,000 clones, approximately 85% seen once. The CDR3 extends over 15 amino acids. Trimming took 0 bases from V and 1 from J, leaving 9 bases between them. Germline CDR1 and CDR2: SGHNT and YYREEE (reference sequence). This receptor was obtained from a boy aged 5-17 years in good health and CMV-seronegative. Sequencing was carried out using PBMCs. The chain carries TRBV5-4 and TRBJ2-3, with D perhaps TRBD1 (6 bases). DNA of the CDR3: TGTGCCAGCAGCTTGGTGGGGGCCCGCACAGATACGCAGTATTTT. This translates into CASSLVGARTDTQYF. The whole variable domain, remainder taken from reference TRBV5-4 and TRBJ2-3, is ETGVTQSPTHLIKTRGQQVTLRCSSQSGHNTVSWYQQALGQGPQFIFQYYREEENGRGNFPPRFSGLQFPNYSSELNVNALELDDSALYLCASSLVGARTDTQYFGPGTRLTVL.